This T cell receptor (beta chain) was recovered during a study of PD-1 blockade in classical Hodgkin lymphoma. Profiled with immunoSEQ multiplex PCR; TCRdb holds only in-frame clones, not every one. The sample holds about 7,100 clones; 60% to 85% are singletons and the top ten take around 8.1%. Findings of the study overall: Repertoire differences lack defined causes, possibly disease activity or prior therapy. Reports indicated that newly diagnosed patients had lower baseline TCR diversity than healthy donors did.

Concerning this clone itself: What it recognizes is unknown.

Time point denoted: newly diagnosed, previously untreated cHL patient sample. Comparison relied on PBMCs that came from newly diagnosed, untreated classical Hodgkin lymphoma. Sample: peripheral blood mononuclear cells (PBMCs). The clonotype originates from a human donor with classical Hodgkin lymphoma.

In nucleotides, the CDR3 is TGCGCCAGCAAACCTTCGGGACGGGTACTCGAGCAGTACTTC. Protein sequence: CASKPSGRVLEQYF. The V call is TRBV5-1, the J call TRBJ2-7; perhaps D is TRBD1 or TRBD2 (5 bases each). CDR3 length equals 14 residues. V lost 6 bases, J lost 6 bases, and 19 bases lay in between. Germline V gene sequence: CDR1 SGHRS, CDR2 YFSETQ.